This TCR beta chain was captured by sequencing in a study of T cells after yellow fever vaccination. Findings and caveats of the study: A small proportion of clonotypes was detected in both the CD4 and CD8 compartments. High-abundance clonotypes from the bulk population could contaminate FACS-sorted repertoires.

This CDR3 contains 12 residues. As regards this clonotype: The antigen remains unidentified. One junction end does not reproduce the germline sequence, and a read error may be involved.

Production of TCR cDNA was by 5'RACE template switching, which also added a universal primer site and UMIs. TCRdb processed the 5' RACE reads anew with MiXCR; each CDR3 protein has one entry. The sample has around 300,000 distinct CDR3 sequences, roughly 4.3% seen once. The source of this sequence is a man between 18 and 29 years old who received the YFV17D yellow fever vaccine. The input for sequencing was PBMCs, taken 5 days after the yellow fever booster vaccination. The J gene is TRBJ1-1, the V gene TRBV12-3 or TRBV12-4, with a tentative D call TRBD1 (5 bases). The CDR3 loop reads CASSSLVDRGVF. CDR3 DNA: TGTGCCAGCAGTTCCCTCGTAGACCGAGGGGTCTTT.